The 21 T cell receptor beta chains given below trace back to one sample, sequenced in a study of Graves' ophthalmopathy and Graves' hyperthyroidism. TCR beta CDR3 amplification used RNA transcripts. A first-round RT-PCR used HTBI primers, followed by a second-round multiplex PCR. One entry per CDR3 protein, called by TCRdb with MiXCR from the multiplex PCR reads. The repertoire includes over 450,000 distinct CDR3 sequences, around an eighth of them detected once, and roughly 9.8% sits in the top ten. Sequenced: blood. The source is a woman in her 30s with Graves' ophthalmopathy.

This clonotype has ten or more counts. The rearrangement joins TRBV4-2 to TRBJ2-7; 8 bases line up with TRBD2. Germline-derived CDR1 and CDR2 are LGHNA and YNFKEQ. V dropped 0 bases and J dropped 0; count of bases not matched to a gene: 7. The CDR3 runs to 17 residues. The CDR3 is CASSQELAGLSSYEQYF. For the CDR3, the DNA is TGTGCCAGCAGCCAAGAGTTAGCGGGACTAAGCTCCTACGAGCAGTACTTC.

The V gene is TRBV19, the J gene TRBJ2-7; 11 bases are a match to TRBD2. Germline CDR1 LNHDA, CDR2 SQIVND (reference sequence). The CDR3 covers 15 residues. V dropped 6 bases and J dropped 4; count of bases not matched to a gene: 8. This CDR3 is CASRARLAGKYEQYF. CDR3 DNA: TGTGCCAGTAGGGCGAGACTAGCGGGGAAATACGAGCAGTACTTC.

CDR3 amino acids: CASRLPGQPEKTQYF. The CDR3 DNA reads TGTGCCAGCAGACTGCCTGGACAGCCCGAAAAGACCCAGTACTTC. The rearrangement joins TRBV28 to TRBJ2-5, with a possible D match to TRBD1 (6 bases). The CDR3 extends over 15 amino acids. In germline, CDR1 is MDHEN, CDR2 SYDVKM. Trimming removed 6 bases from V and 6 bases from J, with 20 bases in between.

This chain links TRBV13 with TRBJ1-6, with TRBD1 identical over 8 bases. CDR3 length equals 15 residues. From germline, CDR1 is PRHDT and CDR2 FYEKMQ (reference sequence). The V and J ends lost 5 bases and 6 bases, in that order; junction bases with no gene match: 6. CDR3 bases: TGTGCCAGCAGCCCCGTAGGACAGGGTAATTCACCCCTCCACTTT. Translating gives CASSPVGQGNSPLHF. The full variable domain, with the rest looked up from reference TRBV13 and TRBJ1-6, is AAGVIQSPRHLIKEKRETATLKCYPIPRHDTVYWYQQGPGQDPQFLISFYEKMQSDKGSIPDRFSAQQFSDYHSELNMSSLELGDSALYFCASSPVGQGNSPLHFGNGTRLTVT.

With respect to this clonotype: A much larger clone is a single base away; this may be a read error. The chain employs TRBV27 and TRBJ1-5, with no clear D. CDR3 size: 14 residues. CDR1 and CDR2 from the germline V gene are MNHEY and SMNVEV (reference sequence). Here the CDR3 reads CASARVDSIQPQHF. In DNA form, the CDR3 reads TGTGCCAGCGCCCGGGTGGATAGCATTCAGCCCCAGCATTTT.

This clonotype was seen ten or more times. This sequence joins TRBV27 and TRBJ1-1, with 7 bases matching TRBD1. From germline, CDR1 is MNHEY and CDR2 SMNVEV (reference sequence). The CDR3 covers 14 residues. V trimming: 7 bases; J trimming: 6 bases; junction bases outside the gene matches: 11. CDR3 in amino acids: CASNDRVGGAEAFF. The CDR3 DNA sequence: TGTGCCAGCAACGACAGGGTCGGGGGCGCTGAAGCTTTCTTT.

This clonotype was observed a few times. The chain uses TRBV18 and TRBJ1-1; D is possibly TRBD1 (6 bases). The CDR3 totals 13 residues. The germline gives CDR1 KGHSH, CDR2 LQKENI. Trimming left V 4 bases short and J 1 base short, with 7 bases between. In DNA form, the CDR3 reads TGTGCCAGCTCACGGGACAAGAACACTGAAGCTTTCTTT. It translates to CASSRDKNTEAFF.

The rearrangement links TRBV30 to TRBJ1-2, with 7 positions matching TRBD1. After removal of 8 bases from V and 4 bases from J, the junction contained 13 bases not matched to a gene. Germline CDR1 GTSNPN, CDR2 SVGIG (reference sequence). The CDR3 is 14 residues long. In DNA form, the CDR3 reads TGTGCCCCCACCGCACAGGGGTCTGGCTATGGCTACACCTTC. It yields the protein CAPTAQGSGYGYTF.

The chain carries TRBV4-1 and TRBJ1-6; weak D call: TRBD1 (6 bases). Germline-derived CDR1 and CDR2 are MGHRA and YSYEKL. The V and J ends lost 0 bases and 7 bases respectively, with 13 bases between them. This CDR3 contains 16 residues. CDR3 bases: TGCGCCAGCAGCCAAGAAGGGCAGGGGACAAATTCACCCCTCCACTTT. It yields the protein CASSQEGQGTNSPLHF.

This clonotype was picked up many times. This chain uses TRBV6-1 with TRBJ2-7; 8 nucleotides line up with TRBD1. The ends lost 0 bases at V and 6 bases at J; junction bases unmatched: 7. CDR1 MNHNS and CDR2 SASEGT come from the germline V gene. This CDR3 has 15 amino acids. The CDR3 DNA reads TGTGCCAGCAGTGAAGCAGCTCAGGGGGCGGTCGAGCAGTACTTC. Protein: CASSEAAQGAVEQYF.

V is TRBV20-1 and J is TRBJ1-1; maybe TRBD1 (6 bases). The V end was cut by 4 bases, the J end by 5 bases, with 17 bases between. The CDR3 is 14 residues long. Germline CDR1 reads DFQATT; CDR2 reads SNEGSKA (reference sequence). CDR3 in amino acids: CSATRRGARTEAFF. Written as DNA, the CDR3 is TGCAGTGCTACCAGACGGGGGGCGCGGACTGAAGCTTTCTTT.

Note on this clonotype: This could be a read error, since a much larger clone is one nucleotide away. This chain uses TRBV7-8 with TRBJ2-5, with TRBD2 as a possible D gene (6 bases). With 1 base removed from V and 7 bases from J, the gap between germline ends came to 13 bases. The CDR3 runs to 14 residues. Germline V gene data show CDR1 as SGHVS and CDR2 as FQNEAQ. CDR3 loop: CASSLGGAYATQYF. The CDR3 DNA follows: TGTGCCAGCAGCTTAGGCGGGGCTTATGCGACCCAGTACTTC.

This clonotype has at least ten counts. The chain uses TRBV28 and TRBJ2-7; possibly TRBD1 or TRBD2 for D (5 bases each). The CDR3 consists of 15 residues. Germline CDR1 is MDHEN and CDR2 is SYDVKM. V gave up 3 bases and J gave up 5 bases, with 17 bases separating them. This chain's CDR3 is CASSLGSGTVNEQYF. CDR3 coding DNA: TGTGCCAGCAGTTTGGGTTCAGGGACCGTGAACGAGCAGTACTTC.

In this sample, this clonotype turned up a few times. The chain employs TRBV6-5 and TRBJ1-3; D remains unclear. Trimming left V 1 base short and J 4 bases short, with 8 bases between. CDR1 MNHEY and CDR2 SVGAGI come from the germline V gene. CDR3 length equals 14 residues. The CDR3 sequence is CASSYLAGGNTIYF. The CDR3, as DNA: TGTGCCAGCAGTTACTTGGCAGGAGGAAACACCATATATTTT.

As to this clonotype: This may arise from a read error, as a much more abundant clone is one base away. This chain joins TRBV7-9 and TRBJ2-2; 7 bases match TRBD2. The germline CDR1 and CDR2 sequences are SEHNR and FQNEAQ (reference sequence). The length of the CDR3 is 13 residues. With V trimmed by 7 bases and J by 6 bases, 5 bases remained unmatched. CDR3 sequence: CASIRAGSGELFF. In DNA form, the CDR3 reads TGTGCCAGCATCAGAGCGGGATCCGGGGAGCTGTTTTTT.

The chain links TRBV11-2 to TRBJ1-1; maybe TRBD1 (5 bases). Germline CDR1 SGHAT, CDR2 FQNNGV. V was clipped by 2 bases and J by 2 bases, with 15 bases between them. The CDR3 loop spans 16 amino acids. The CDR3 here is CASSLPRDRLNTEAFF. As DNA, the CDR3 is TGTGCCAGCAGCTTACCCCGAGACAGACTAAACACTGAAGCTTTCTTT.

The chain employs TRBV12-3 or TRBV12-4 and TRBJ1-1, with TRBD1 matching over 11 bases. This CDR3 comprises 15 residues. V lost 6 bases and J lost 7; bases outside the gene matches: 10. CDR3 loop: CASSALDRGRSEAFF. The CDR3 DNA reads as TGTGCCAGCAGCGCCTTGGACAGGGGGCGAAGTGAAGCTTTCTTT.

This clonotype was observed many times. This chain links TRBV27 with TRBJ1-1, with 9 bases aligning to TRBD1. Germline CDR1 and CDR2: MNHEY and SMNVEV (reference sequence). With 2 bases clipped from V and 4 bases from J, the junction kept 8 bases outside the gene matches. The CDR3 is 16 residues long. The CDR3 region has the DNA TGTGCCAGCAGTTTAAATGGATGGGACAGGGTCACTGAAGCTTTCTTT. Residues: CASSLNGWDRVTEAFF.

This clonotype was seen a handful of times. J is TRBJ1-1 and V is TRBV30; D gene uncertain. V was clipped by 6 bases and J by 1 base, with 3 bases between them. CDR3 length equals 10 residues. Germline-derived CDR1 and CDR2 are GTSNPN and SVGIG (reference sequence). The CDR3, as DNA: TGTGCCTGTCAGAACACTGAAGCTTTCTTT. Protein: CACQNTEAFF.

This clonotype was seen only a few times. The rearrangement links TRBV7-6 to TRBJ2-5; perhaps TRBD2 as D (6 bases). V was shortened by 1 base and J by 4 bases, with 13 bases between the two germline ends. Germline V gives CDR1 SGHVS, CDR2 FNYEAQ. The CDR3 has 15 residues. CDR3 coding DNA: TGTGCCAGCAGCTTAGGAGGAGGGGCCGCAGAGACCCAGTACTTC. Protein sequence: CASSLGGGAAETQYF. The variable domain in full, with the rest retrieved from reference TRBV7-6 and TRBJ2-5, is GAGVSQSPRYKVTKRGQDVALRCDPISGHVSLYWYRQALGQGPEFLTYFNYEAQQDKSGLPNDRFSAERPEGSISTLTIQRTEQRDSAMYRCASSLGGGAAETQYFGPGTRLLVL.

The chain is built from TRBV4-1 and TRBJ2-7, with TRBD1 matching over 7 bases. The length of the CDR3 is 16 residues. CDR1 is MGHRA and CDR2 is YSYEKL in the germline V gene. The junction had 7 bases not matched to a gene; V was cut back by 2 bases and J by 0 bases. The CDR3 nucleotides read TGCGCCAGCAGCCAATCCTTAGGGGGCAGCTCCTACGAGCAGTACTTC. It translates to CASSQSLGGSSYEQYF.